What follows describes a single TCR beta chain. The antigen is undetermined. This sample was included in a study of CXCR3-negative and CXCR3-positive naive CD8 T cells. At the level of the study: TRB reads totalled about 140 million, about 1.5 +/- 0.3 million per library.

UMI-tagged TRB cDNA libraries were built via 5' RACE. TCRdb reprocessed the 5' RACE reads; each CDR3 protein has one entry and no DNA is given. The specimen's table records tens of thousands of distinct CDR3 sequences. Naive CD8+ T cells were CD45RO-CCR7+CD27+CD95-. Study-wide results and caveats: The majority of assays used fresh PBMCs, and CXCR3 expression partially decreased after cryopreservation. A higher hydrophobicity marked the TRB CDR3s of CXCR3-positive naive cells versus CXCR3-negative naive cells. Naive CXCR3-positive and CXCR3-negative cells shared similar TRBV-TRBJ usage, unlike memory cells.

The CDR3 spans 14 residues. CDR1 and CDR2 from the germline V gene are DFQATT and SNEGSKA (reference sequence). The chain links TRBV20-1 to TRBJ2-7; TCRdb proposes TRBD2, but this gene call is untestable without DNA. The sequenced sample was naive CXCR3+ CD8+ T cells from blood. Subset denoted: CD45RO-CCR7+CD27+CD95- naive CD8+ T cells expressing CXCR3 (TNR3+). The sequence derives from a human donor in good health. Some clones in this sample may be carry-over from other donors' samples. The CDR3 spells CSAPDGLAGYEQYF.